This paragraph covers one TCR beta chain sequence. What antigen it recognizes has not been identified. Per-base qualities were not stored, and no clone one base away is much larger. Each collaborating institution followed its own protocols to collect whole blood in K2EDTA tubes. For TCRbeta analysis, collaborator samples were shipped as frozen whole blood, as isolated PBMCs, or as DNA extracted from either sample type. Based on the germline V gene, the CDR1 and CDR2 sequences are MNHEY and SVGEGT. The cysteine opens and the phenylalanine closes a CDR3 of 13 amino acids. Of the read, only the CDR3 DNA is kept; its 39 bases are in frame from base 1. Relative to germline, V is missing 6 bases and J is missing 7 bases, with 6 bases of the junction outside any gene match. This entry comes from a study of blood T cell repertoires in COVID-19 (dated by TCRdb to 2020 to 2022). Context from the whole study: The collaborator samples originated in the United States, Italy and Spain and spanned the acute and convalescent phases of COVID-19. The samples were drawn from the first 160 participants of the ongoing ImmuneRACE study and from 950 to 1,500 subjects provided by 6 global collaborators. Deeply sampled blood TCRbeta repertoires from subjects exposed to, actively infected with, or recovered from COVID-19 were included in the dataset. The sample metadata nearly always contained a de-identified subject ID, COVID-19 status, age in years and sex. The prospective study material was composed of cDNA or gDNA derived from T cells, B-cell-depleted T cells, or PBMCs. A freely available public database, intended as a resource for researchers studying the immune response to SARS-CoV-2, is where the repertoires were released. Where HLA class I and class II types were available, the types were taken from metadata supplied by the sample provider, not from assay-based typing. The research as a whole found: The amount of clinical and demographic metadata varied by source and participant and was provided uncurated.

TCRbeta CDR3 regions were amplified from genomic DNA using the immunoSEQ Assay, a bias-controlled multiplex PCR. As for the authors' bioinformatics: The number of nucleated cells in each sample was estimated from the amplification of reference gene primers within the assay. Sequence reads were collapsed and filtered to measure the absolute abundance of every unique TCRbeta CDR3 rearrangement. For each sample, productive Simpson clonality was calculated as the square root of Simpson's diversity index over productive rearrangements. TCRdb stores this immuneACCESS table with in-frame sequences only. Part of the clones is absent; in the studies checked, under half of the shortfall reflects unresolved V genes, and no reason is known for the rest. V and J calls and clone size are those listed in that table; D and trimming were worked out from the DNA. This sample holds fewer than 250,000 clones; around 85% were observed only once. The ten largest clones capture around 2.2% of the sample.

Specimen: peripheral blood. The V gene is TRBV6-2 or TRBV6-3 and the J gene is TRBJ1-5; TRBD1 lines up with 7 middle nucleotides. This receptor was obtained from a woman in her forties or fifties with acute or convalescent COVID-19. CDR3 sequence: CASSGQVGQPQHF. Here is the DNA: TGTGCCAGCAGCGGACAGGTCGGGCAGCCCCAGCATTTT.